Presented here are 15 T cell receptor beta chains from one specimen sequenced in a study of T cell changes during pregnancy in multiple sclerosis. The repertoire was sequenced with immunoSEQ multiplex PCR; TCRdb's copy has only in-frame clones and lacks some. The repertoire includes around 50,000 clones, about 90% of them detected once, and around 0.6% sits in the top ten. The source material was CD4+ T cells from peripheral blood mononuclear cells, sampled after pregnancy. The receptors derive from a female donor in good health, enrolled as a control in a pregnancy study.

The V call is TRBV9, the J call TRBJ2-1; D gene unclear. The CDR3 covers 15 residues. Germline CDR1 is SGDLS and CDR2 is YYNGEE. V lost 4 bases and J lost 5, with 16 bases in between. The CDR3 spells CASSSREIVDNEQFF. The DNA for the CDR3 is TGTGCCAGCAGCTCCCGAGAGATTGTGGACAATGAGCAGTTCTTC.

The table lists this clone with a count of one. The rearrangement joins TRBV6-6 to TRBJ2-2, with D tentatively TRBD2 (5 bases). The V end lost 6 bases, the J end lost 3 bases, and 11 bases lay between the germline ends. The CDR3 is 14 residues long. In germline, CDR1 is MNHNY, CDR2 SVGAGI (reference sequence). The CDR3 nucleotides read TGTGCCAGCAGGGTAGCGCTGTACACCGGGGAGCTGTTTTTT. Amino acids: CASRVALYTGELFF.

This rearrangement joins TRBV10-1 to TRBJ1-2; no reliable D call. Per the germline V gene, CDR1 is WNHNN and CDR2 is SYGVQD (reference sequence). CDR3 length: 13 residues. V was shortened by 3 bases and J by 6 bases, with 11 bases between the two germline ends. The CDR3 coding sequence is TGCGCCAGCAGTGATGACACGGAGGATGGCTACACCTTC. Translating gives CASSDDTEDGYTF.

The count of this clone is one. The chain links TRBV6-1 to TRBJ2-2; D is possibly TRBD2 (6 bases). V shed 8 bases and J shed 1 base, with 14 bases lying between them. Looked up from germline, CDR1 is MNHNS and CDR2 is SASEGT. There are 15 residues in the CDR3. The chain's CDR3 is CASSPAGMNTGELFF. In nucleotides, the CDR3 is TGTGCCAGCTCCCCAGCGGGTATGAACACCGGGGAGCTGTTTTTT.

The chain combines TRBV7-9 with TRBJ2-7; perhaps TRBD2 as D (5 bases). The length of the CDR3 is 14 residues. V gave up 2 bases and J gave up 0 bases, with 8 bases separating them. Germline V gene sequence: CDR1 SEHNR, CDR2 FQNEAQ (reference sequence). The CDR3 DNA is TGTGCCAGCAGCTTAAGAGGGCTCTCCTACGAGCAGTACTTC. Protein: CASSLRGLSYEQYF.

V gene TRBV7-9 combines with J gene TRBJ2-5; D is unclear. Trimming pared 5 bases from V and 2 bases from J, leaving 9 bases between. Germline CDR1 reads SEHNR; CDR2 reads FQNEAQ (reference sequence). This CDR3 comprises 13 residues. The CDR3 spells CASSPAAQETQYF. The CDR3, as DNA: TGTGCCAGCAGCCCCGCGGCTCAAGAGACCCAGTACTTC.

The gene calls are TRBV2 and TRBJ1-5; no clear D gene. V was clipped by 10 bases and J by 2 bases, with 12 bases between them. Germline V CDR1 and CDR2: SNHLY, FYNNEI. The CDR3 covers 13 residues. CDR3 sequence reads: CATGGEGNQPQHF. CDR3 DNA sequence: TGTGCCACCGGAGGTGAGGGCAATCAGCCCCAGCATTTT.

This clone was detected only a few times. The chain links TRBV2 to TRBJ1-2; possible D gene TRBD1, 5 bases. V was pared by 4 bases and J by 4 bases, with 10 bases between. The length of the CDR3 is 13 residues. Germline V CDR1 and CDR2: SNHLY, FYNNEI. CDR3 in amino acids: CASSVYRSYGYTF. DNA for the CDR3: TGTGCCAGCAGTGTCTACAGGTCCTATGGCTACACCTTC.

The V call is TRBV21-1, the J call TRBJ2-3; the table's D call, TRBD2, was not checked against the DNA. TRBV21-1 is given as a pseudogene. The CDR3 extends over 17 amino acids. For the CDR3, the DNA is TGTGCCAGCAGCAAAATTTCACTAGCGGGAAGGGGTTATACGCAGTATTTT. Translated: CASSKISLAGRGYTQYF.

The chain recombines TRBV2 with TRBJ2-5; 8 nucleotides align to TRBD1. The end of the DNA fits TRBJ2-7 better, so the J call may be wrong. Germline V gene lookup returns CDR1 SNHLY and CDR2 FYNNEI. The CDR3 runs to 14 residues. The CDR3 is CASRDDRGSYEQYF. CDR3 in DNA: TGTGCCAGCAGAGACGACAGGGGATCCTACGAGCAGTACTTC.

This clone was seen just once. The chain uses TRBV18 and TRBJ2-7; 12 bases match TRBD2. Germline values: CDR1 KGHSH, CDR2 LQKENI. This CDR3 is built from 19 residues. Trimming at V came to 2 bases and at J to 9 bases, leaving 20 bases not matched to a gene. The CDR3 nucleotides read TGTGCCAGCTCACCATACGAAGGACTAGCGGGAATAAGTTTAACTGTGCAGTACTTC. It specifies CASSPYEGLAGISLTVQYF.

The CDR3 nucleotides are TGTGCCAGCAGCCCGGGACTTCTCTACGAGCAGTACTTC. It encodes CASSPGLLYEQYF. The chain has TRBV5-4 and TRBJ2-7, with TRBD2 as a possible D gene (6 bases). CDR3 length: 13 amino acids. The germline V gene encodes CDR1 SGHNT and CDR2 YYREEE (reference sequence). V was shortened by 4 bases and J by 3 bases, with 11 bases between the two germline ends.

J is TRBJ1-1 and V is TRBV18; 7 nucleotides align to TRBD1. Germline V CDR1 and CDR2: KGHSH, LQKENI. The CDR3 is 13 residues long. The ends lost 8 bases at V and 1 base at J; junction bases unmatched: 4. The CDR3 nucleotides read TGTGCCAGCAAGGGACAGAAGAACACTGAAGCTTTCTTT. It specifies CASKGQKNTEAFF.

The chain employs TRBV7-8 and TRBJ1-4; D possibly corresponds to TRBD1 (5 bases). This CDR3 has 17 amino acids. V lost 1 base to trimming and J lost 5 bases, with 17 bases between them. Germline V gene data show CDR1 as SGHVS and CDR2 as FQNEAQ. CDR3 nucleotide sequence: TGTGCCAGCAGCTTAGGGGCTGGCGGGACCCTAAATGAAAAACTGTTTTTT. Its translation is CASSLGAGGTLNEKLFF.

The rearrangement joins TRBV19 to TRBJ2-5; TRBD2 agrees at 8 bases. CDR3 length: 17 residues. V trimming: 2 bases; J trimming: 2 bases; junction bases outside the gene matches: 10. Germline loops: CDR1 LNHDA, CDR2 SQIVND (reference sequence). The CDR3 DNA is TGTGCCAGTAGTATAAGGCGGGGCGGGGGGATACAAGAGACCCAGTACTTC. This codes for CASSIRRGGGIQETQYF.